This T cell receptor beta chain stems from a study of blood T cell repertoires in COVID-19. Study context: Samples representing acute and convalescent COVID-19 were sourced from the United States, Italy and Spain.

The CDR3 runs 15 residues. Trimming took off 2 bases at V and 1 base at J, with 9 bases between the two ends. CDR1 and CDR2 from the germline V gene are MGHRA and YSYEKL. Recruits, aged roughly 18 to 90 years, lived in some 25 US areas. For recovered donors of Cohort 3, there were two negative PCRs, clearance, or symptom resolution. Authors' processing steps: Quantification of nucleated cells was approximated via reference gene primer amplification. TCRdb keeps only in-frame clones here, not all; method: immunoSEQ multiplex PCR. From that table come the V and J calls and clone size; the DNA was used to work out D and trimming. The data contain approximately 160,000 clones, roughly nine tenths of them singletons.

Sequencing was performed on PBMCs or T cells enriched from blood (not recorded which). The TCR sequence derives from a woman aged 50 to 60 who had recovered from COVID-19. V usage is TRBV4-1 and J usage is TRBJ1-3, with D tentatively TRBD1 (5 bases). The CDR3 loop is CASSQTQASGNTIYF. The CDR3 nucleotides read TGCGCCAGCAGCCAAACACAGGCTTCTGGAAACACCATATATTTT.